The source of this TCR beta chain is a study of control samples from healthy donors and cancer patients. The V gene end was trimmed by 5 bases and the J gene end by 5 bases; junction bases not matched to a gene: 7. Germline V gene lookup returns CDR1 SEHNR and CDR2 FQNEAQ (reference sequence). The CDR3 is 15 residues long. The table came from immunoSEQ multiplex PCR; TCRdb's copy has only in-frame clones and leaves some out. Of 35,000 to 55,000 clones listed, about three quarters are singletons. Sequenced sample: formalin-fixed, paraffin-embedded tissue. This chain joins TRBV7-9 and TRBJ2-5, with TRBD2 matching over 11 bases. This receptor was taken from a male donor with melanoma. As DNA, the CDR3 is TGTGCCAGCAGCCTGGCGCTAGCGGGAGGCGAGACCCAGTACTTC. Its protein product is CASSLALAGGETQYF.